The next 18 T cell receptor beta chains were all read from a single sample in a study of shared clonotypes between healthy human individuals. Here immunoSEQ multiplex PCR was the method, and the copy in TCRdb shows in-frame clones only, minus some. The sample yields around 550,000 clones, almost 97% seen once. Source material: naive CD4+ T cells sorted from blood. Sample subset: CD45RA+ positively selected. The receptors were sampled from a woman aged 30 to 39 in good health.

This chain connects TRBV6-1 to TRBJ2-3, with D perhaps TRBD1 or TRBD2 (5 bases each). This CDR3 spans 12 amino acids. The V gene lost 8 bases and the J gene lost 0 bases, with 6 bases spanning the gap. Germline V gene lookup returns CDR1 MNHNS and CDR2 SASEGT. The CDR3 nucleotides are TGTGCCAGCGGGGACAGCACAGATACGCAGTATTTT. This sequence encodes CASGDSTDTQYF.

This clone was seen just once. The chain combines TRBV5-8 with TRBJ2-7; D assignment may be TRBD1 or TRBD2 (5 bases each). Per germline, CDR1 SGHTS and CDR2 YDEGEE. Trimming shortened V by 6 bases and J by 2 bases, and 15 bases separated the two germline ends. The CDR3 extends over 14 amino acids. The CDR3 loop is CASISSPGPYEQYF. The CDR3 nucleotides are TGTGCCAGCATCTCCTCACCGGGACCCTACGAGCAGTACTTC. Looking up the rest from reference TRBV5-8 and TRBJ2-7 gives the full variable domain: EAGVTQSPTHLIKTRGQQATLRCSPISGHTSVYWYQQALGLGLQFLLWYDEGEERNRGNFPPRFSGRQFPNYSSELNVNALELEDSALYLCASISSPGPYEQYFGPGTRLTVT.

The V gene is TRBV7-2, the J gene TRBJ1-5; 7 bases agree with TRBD1. V lost 1 base and J lost 5; bases outside the gene matches: 2. Germline lookup yields CDR1 SGHTA and CDR2 FQGNSA. This CDR3 spans 14 amino acids. CDR3 sequence (DNA): TGTGCCAGCAGCTTAGGGACAGGACATCAGCCCCAGCATTTT. This translates into CASSLGTGHQPQHF.

This clone was seen once. This chain uses TRBV20-1 with TRBJ1-3; possibly TRBD1 for D (5 bases). This CDR3 spans 11 amino acids. Germline assignment: CDR1 DFQATT and CDR2 SNEGSKA (reference sequence). Trimming cost V 1 base and J 14 bases, with 12 bases left between them. DNA of the CDR3: TGCAGTGCTAGAGGAACAGGCAAACTATATTTT. Protein product: CSARGTGKLYF.

The chain links TRBV29-1 to TRBJ2-2; D is unresolved. Germline lookup yields CDR1 SQVTM and CDR2 ANQGSEA. The length of the CDR3 is 17 residues. V lost 6 bases and J 1 base, leaving 21 bases between the germline ends. The CDR3 DNA sequence: TGCAGCGTAACGCGGCGAGGCGGTAGACTGAACACCGGGGAGCTGTTTTTT. This encodes CSVTRRGGRLNTGELFF.

V and J are TRBV5-1 and TRBJ2-7; 12 bases align to TRBD2. After removal of 1 base from V and 1 base from J, the junction contained 0 bases not matched to a gene. Germline V gene sequence: CDR1 SGHRS, CDR2 YFSETQ. CDR3 length: 15 amino acids. The CDR3 is CASSLLAGGSYEQYF. CDR3 sequence (DNA): TGCGCCAGCAGCTTGCTAGCGGGAGGGTCCTACGAGCAGTACTTC.

The genes are TRBV19 and TRBJ2-7, with TRBD2 matching 13 bases. Germline lookup yields CDR1 LNHDA and CDR2 SQIVND (reference sequence). Trimming removed 5 bases from V and 4 bases from J; junction bases left unmatched: 11. The CDR3 consists of 17 residues. CDR3 loop: CASSRTSGSSGRYEQYF. In DNA form, the CDR3 reads TGTGCCAGTAGTCGGACTAGCGGGAGCTCGGGGAGGTACGAGCAGTACTTC.

The V call is TRBV7-9, the J call TRBJ1-2, with D tentatively TRBD1 (6 bases). The CDR3 contains 13 residues. V lost 5 bases and J lost 4, with 11 bases in between. Germline CDR1 SEHNR, CDR2 FQNEAQ (reference sequence). CDR3 DNA sequence: TGTGCCAGCAGCGCGGACAGTCGCTATGGCTACACCTTC. It yields the protein CASSADSRYGYTF.

V gene TRBV2 combines with J gene TRBJ2-3; the match to TRBD2 covers 9 bases. The germline gives CDR1 SNHLY, CDR2 FYNNEI. V lost 6 bases to trimming and J lost 4 bases; unmatched junction nucleotides: 8. The CDR3 extends over 15 amino acids. The CDR3 here is CASSGLAPGADTQYF. CDR3 DNA sequence: TGTGCCAGCAGCGGACTAGCGCCGGGCGCAGATACGCAGTATTTT.

The chain is built from TRBV29-1 and TRBJ1-1; D ambiguous. Germline V gene data show CDR1 as SQVTM and CDR2 as ANQGSEA. The CDR3 runs 11 residues. V was shortened by 7 bases and J by 10 bases, with 16 bases between the two germline ends. The CDR3 DNA reads as TGCAGCGGGGTTAAGACGGGAGGAGCTTTCTTT. Translated: CSGVKTGGAFF.

The rearrangement uses TRBV6-4 and TRBJ2-3; maybe TRBD2 (7 bases). Germline V gene lookup returns CDR1 MRHNA and CDR2 SNTAGT. Trimming stripped 4 bases from V and 5 bases from J, with 16 bases between. The CDR3 totals 15 residues. The chain's CDR3 is CASSVASGGGDTQYF. The CDR3 DNA reads TGTGCCAGCAGTGTAGCGTCGGGGGGCGGAGATACGCAGTATTTT.

The chain links TRBV2 to TRBJ2-3; D gene uncertain. This CDR3 is built from 16 residues. V lost 8 bases and J 3 bases, leaving 21 bases between the germline ends. CDR1 and CDR2 (germline): SNHLY, FYNNEI. The CDR3: CASPPGFVFRTDTQYF. The DNA of the CDR3 is TGTGCCAGCCCCCCCGGGTTCGTTTTTAGGACAGATACGCAGTATTTT.

This chain joins TRBV6-6 and TRBJ1-2; TRBD1 matches at 9 bases. Trimming at V came to 4 bases and at J to 7 bases, leaving 7 bases not matched to a gene. Per germline, CDR1 MNHNY and CDR2 SVGAGI (reference sequence). CDR3 length equals 14 residues. The CDR3 bases are TGTGCCAGCAGTTCCACCGACAGGGGGTTTGGCTACACCTTC. As protein: CASSSTDRGFGYTF.

V gene TRBV9 combines with J gene TRBJ1-1; 8 nucleotides line up with TRBD1. The CDR3 length is 15 residues. Per germline, CDR1 SGDLS and CDR2 YYNGEE. V lost 3 bases to trimming and J lost 5 bases; unmatched junction nucleotides: 9. The CDR3: CASSGPGGTVTEAFF. In DNA, the CDR3 is TGTGCCAGCAGCGGACCAGGGGGCACGGTTACTGAAGCTTTCTTT.

The chain uses TRBV7-6 and TRBJ1-1; 8 positions match TRBD1. The CDR3 has 14 residues. Germline V CDR1 and CDR2: SGHVS, FNYEAQ. Trimming removed 4 bases from V and 5 bases from J; junction bases left unmatched: 6. CDR3 sequence (DNA): TGTGCCAGCAGCTCCTCAGGGGGCGAAACTGAAGCTTTCTTT. This encodes CASSSSGGETEAFF.

This sequence joins TRBV7-2 and TRBJ1-5, with D possibly TRBD1 on 6 matching bases. The germline V gene has CDR1 SGHTA and CDR2 FQGNSA. Between the trimmed V and J ends, which lost 5 bases and 7 bases, there was a span of 15 bases. The CDR3 has 14 residues. CDR3 nucleotides: TGTGCCAGCAGCGTATACAGGGAGGAACAGCCCCAGCATTTT. Its protein product is CASSVYREEQPQHF.

With regard to this clone: The junction does not match germline at one end; this may be a read error. The genes are TRBV28 and TRBJ1-4; D is perhaps TRBD1 (6 bases). This CDR3 region has 15 residues. Germline CDR1 reads MDHEN; CDR2 reads SYDVKM. The CDR3 bases are TGTGCCAGCAGCCATAGACGGACAGTCAATGGAAAACTGTTTTTT. Amino acids: CASSHRRTVNGKLFF.

This chain links TRBV6-5 with TRBJ2-1; TRBD2 agrees at 9 bases. The CDR3 is 16 amino acids. V shed 0 bases and J 2 bases; nucleotides not matched to a gene: 2. Looked up from germline, CDR1 is MNHEY and CDR2 is SVGAGI. The CDR3 region has the DNA TGTGCCAGCAGTTACTCAAGGACTAGCGCCTACAATGAGCAGTTCTTC. It yields the protein CASSYSRTSAYNEQFF.